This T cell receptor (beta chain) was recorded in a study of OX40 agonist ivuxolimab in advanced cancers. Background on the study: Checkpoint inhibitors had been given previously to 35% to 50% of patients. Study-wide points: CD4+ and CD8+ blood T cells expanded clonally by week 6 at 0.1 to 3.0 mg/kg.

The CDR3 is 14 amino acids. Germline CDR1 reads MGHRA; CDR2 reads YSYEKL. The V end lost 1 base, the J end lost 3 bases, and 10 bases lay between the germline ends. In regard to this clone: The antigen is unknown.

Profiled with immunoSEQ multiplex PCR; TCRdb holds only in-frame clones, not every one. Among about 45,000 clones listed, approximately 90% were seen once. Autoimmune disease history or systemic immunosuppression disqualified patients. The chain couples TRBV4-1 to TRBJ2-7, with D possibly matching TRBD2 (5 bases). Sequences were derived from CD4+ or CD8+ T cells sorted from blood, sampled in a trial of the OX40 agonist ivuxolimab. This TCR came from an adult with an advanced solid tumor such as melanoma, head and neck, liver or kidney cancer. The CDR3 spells CASSQVREGYEQYF. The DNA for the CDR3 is TGCGCCAGCAGCCAAGTTCGTGAGGGCTACGAGCAGTACTTC.